This record concerns one T cell receptor beta chain sequence. The target antigen is unknown. CDR3 length: 15 amino acids. The germline V gene encodes CDR1 MNHNS and CDR2 SASEGT. The ends lost 0 bases at V and 5 bases at J; junction bases unmatched: 3. Among the roughly 120 subjects of the validation cohort, separate from the roughly 670-subject first cohort, were the donors. The sample comes from a study of cytomegalovirus exposure and HLA in healthy donors. TCRdb keeps only in-frame clones here, not all; method: immunoSEQ multiplex PCR. The sample carries some 150,000 clones, approximately 91% recorded once. Study findings and constraints: A list of roughly 180 TCR beta chains associated with cytomegalovirus was given. A few chains linked to CMV were shown in vitro to be specific for CMV antigens. First-cohort TCR clusters tended to co-occur in the roughly 120 validation repertoires, a later analysis found.

Sequencing used PBMCs. The chain combines TRBV6-1 with TRBJ2-5; 10 bases are shared with TRBD1. The clonotype was recovered from a young man in good health and CMV-seronegative. The CDR3 here is CASSEATGGRETQYF. The CDR3 nucleotides read TGTGCCAGCAGTGAAGCGACAGGGGGCAGGGAGACCCAGTACTTC.